The rows below give T cell receptor beta chains drawn from one sample of a study of cytomegalovirus exposure and HLA in healthy donors. Produced via immunoSEQ multiplex PCR; TCRdb's table is partial and in-frame only. Among roughly 100,000 clones listed, less than 95% were seen once. The sequenced sample was PBMCs. These receptors were taken from a woman aged 18-29 years in good health and CMV-seronegative. Both conserved end residues are part of each CDR3. A D gene is named only where the DNA matches it firmly. Clone size is not always given. Where it is, it says once, few, many or a class for expanded clones.

-	TRBV5-1	TRBJ1-1	TRBD1	CASSFPGGNTEAFF	TGCGCCAGCAGCTTTCCAGGGGGGAACACTGAAGCTTTCTTT
-	TRBV5-4	TRBJ2-5	TRBD1	CASSWGQGRETQYF	TGTGCCAGCAGCTGGGGACAGGGTAGGGAGACCCAGTACTTC
-	TRBV5-1	TRBJ2-1	TRBD2	CASSFGSGDNEQFF	TGCGCCAGCAGCTTCGGTAGCGGGGACAATGAGCAGTTCTTC
-	TRBV19	TRBJ1-2	TRBD1	CASRGQGAEGYTF	TGTGCCAGTAGGGGACAGGGGGCCGAAGGCTACACCTTC
-	TRBV29-1	TRBJ2-5	-	CSVARGAEETQYF	TGCAGCGTTGCACGGGGGGCGGAGGAGACCCAGTACTTC
once	TRBV7-9	TRBJ2-5	TRBD2	CASSSLAGGPQETQYF	TGTGCCAGCAGCTCGTTAGCGGGGGGCCCACAAGAGACCCAGTACTTC
-	TRBV30	TRBJ1-2	-	CAWSPVPGYGYTF	TGTGCCTGGAGCCCAGTCCCGGGATATGGCTACACCTTC
-	TRBV2	TRBJ2-7	TRBD1	CAWGQGSYEQYF	TGTGCCTGGGGACAGGGTTCCTACGAGCAGTACTTC
-	TRBV7-9	TRBJ2-3	TRBD1	CASSFPTGGSTDTQYF	TGTGCCAGCAGCTTTCCGACAGGGGGTAGCACAGATACGCAGTATTTT
once	TRBV6-4	TRBJ2-7	-	CASSDLLDGRIYEQYF	TGTGCCAGCAGTGACCTTCTCGACGGGAGAATTTACGAGCAGTACTTC
-	TRBV5-6	TRBJ2-7	-	CASSPGPRDAAYEQYF	TGTGCCAGCAGCCCTGGCCCGCGGGATGCCGCCTACGAGCAGTACTTC
-	TRBV7-9	TRBJ1-1	TRBD1	CASSSLPGQGSNTEAFF	TGTGCCAGCAGCTCCCTACCGGGACAGGGGTCGAACACTGAAGCTTTCTTT
-	TRBV5-6	TRBJ1-2	TRBD1	CASRPTGDYGYTF	TGTGCCAGCAGACCGACAGGGGATTATGGCTACACCTTC
-	TRBV11-3	TRBJ2-7	TRBD1	CASSPGTGGYEQYF	TGTGCCAGCAGCCCCGGGACAGGGGGCTACGAGCAGTACTTC
-	TRBV5-4	TRBJ1-3	-	CASSQRGGSGNTIYF	TGTGCCAGCAGCCAGAGGGGGGGCTCTGGAAACACCATATATTTT
-	TRBV19	TRBJ1-2	-	CASSMAPGRSRGGGYGYTF	TGTGCCAGTAGTATGGCCCCGGGGAGGTCACGGGGGGGCGGCTATGGCTACACCTTC
-	TRBV7-9	TRBJ1-4	TRBD1	CASSGRTGVNEKLFF	TGTGCCAGCAGCGGCCGGACAGGGGTCAATGAAAAACTGTTTTTT
-	TRBV18	TRBJ1-2	TRBD1	CASSPGTGFGYTF	TGTGCCAGCTCACCCGGGACAGGGTTTGGCTACACCTTC
once	TRBV7-9	TRBJ1-4	-	CASTKTGFEKLFF	TGTGCCAGCACCAAAACAGGGTTTGAAAAACTGTTTTTT
-	TRBV11-3	TRBJ2-5	-	CASSRGIFSDSETQYF	TGTGCCAGCAGCCGTGGAATTTTTAGCGATTCAGAGACCCAGTACTTC
-	TRBV7-2	TRBJ2-5	TRBD2	CASSPGLAQETQYF	TGTGCCAGCAGCCCAGGACTAGCTCAAGAGACCCAGTACTTC
-	TRBV21-1	TRBJ1-1	-	CASSKPRGMNTEAFF	TGTGCCAGCAGCAAACCCCGAGGGATGAACACTGAAGCTTTCTTT
-	TRBV19	TRBJ1-5	TRBD1	CASWTGGISNQPQHF	TGTGCCAGCTGGACAGGGGGCATTAGCAATCAGCCCCAGCATTTT
-	TRBV6-1	TRBJ1-5	TRBD1	CASSEIGTGNQPQHF	TGTGCCAGCAGTGAAATAGGGACAGGGAATCAGCCCCAGCATTTT
-	TRBV7-2	TRBJ2-5	TRBD2	CASSSRLAGGPSGETQYF	TGTGCCAGCAGCTCCCGACTAGCGGGGGGGCCGAGTGGAGAGACCCAGTACTTC
-	TRBV5-4	TRBJ2-7	TRBD1	CASSLDLRGLSEQYF	TGTGCCAGCAGCTTGGACCTCAGGGGGCTGAGCGAGCAGTACTTC
-	TRBV10-2	TRBJ2-7	-	CASSQGGYEQYF	TGCGCCAGCAGTCAGGGAGGCTACGAGCAGTACTTC
-	TRBV7-9	TRBJ2-3	-	CASLGGLRVADTQYF	TGTGCCAGCCTAGGCGGTCTGCGGGTGGCAGATACGCAGTATTTT
-	TRBV4-2	TRBJ2-7	TRBD2	CASSRLAGEPGEQYF	TGTGCCAGCAGCCGATTAGCGGGGGAGCCGGGGGAGCAGTACTTC
-	TRBV15	TRBJ1-3	TRBD1	CATSAGDSSGNTIYF	TGTGCCACCAGCGCCGGGGACAGCTCTGGAAACACCATATATTTT
-	TRBV13	TRBJ2-7	TRBD2	CASSAHRLASYEQYF	TGTGCCAGCAGTGCCCATAGACTAGCCTCCTACGAGCAGTACTTC
-	TRBV29-1	TRBJ2-7	TRBD1	CSVEGTGVDEQYF	TGCAGCGTTGAAGGGACAGGGGTTGACGAGCAGTACTTC
-	TRBV9	TRBJ1-5	TRBD1	CASSEGTGGNQPQHF	TGTGCCAGCAGCGAGGGGACAGGGGGCAATCAGCCCCAGCATTTT
-	TRBV18	TRBJ2-3	TRBD2	CASSPLAGGSTDTQYF	TGTGCCAGCTCACCTCTAGCGGGGGGGAGCACAGATACGCAGTATTTT
once	TRBV5-1	TRBJ1-3	-	CASSLGQVGGNTIYF	TGCGCCAGCAGCTTGGGACAGGTCGGTGGAAACACCATATATTTT
-	TRBV6-1	TRBJ2-5	-	CASRGGAQETQYF	TGTGCCAGTAGGGGGGGGGCCCAAGAGACCCAGTACTTC
-	TRBV4-1	TRBJ2-2	-	CASSQVRGSGTGELFF	TGCGCCAGCAGTCAAGTACGGGGTTCGGGCACCGGGGAGCTGTTTTTT
-	TRBV9	TRBJ2-1	TRBD1	CASSVEGQGGNEQFF	TGTGCCAGCAGCGTAGAGGGACAGGGGGGCAATGAGCAGTTCTTC
-	TRBV10-2	TRBJ1-2	-	CATLLSPGGGKGYTF	TGCGCCACCCTGTTAAGCCCGGGCGGGGGAAAAGGCTACACCTTC
once	TRBV27	TRBJ2-7	-	CASSLDSYEQYF	TGTGCCAGCAGCCTCGACAGTTACGAGCAGTACTTC
-	TRBV5-1	TRBJ2-3	TRBD2	CASSLGVAGLATDTQYF	TGCGCCAGCAGCTTGGGGGTGGCGGGACTAGCGACAGATACGCAGTATTTT
-	TRBV6-5	TRBJ2-6	-	CASIFGGTGANVLTF	TGTGCCAGCATATTTGGGGGGACGGGGGCCAACGTCCTGACTTTC
-	TRBV29-1	TRBJ2-1	TRBD2	CSVVGGSGGPYNEQFF	TGCAGCGTTGTAGGGGGTAGCGGGGGGCCTTACAATGAGCAGTTCTTC
once	TRBV5-1	TRBJ2-2	TRBD1	CASSGGRQGRVGELFF	TGCGCCAGCAGCGGAGGTCGACAGGGTAGGGTCGGGGAGCTGTTTTTT
-	TRBV6-5	TRBJ1-5	TRBD1	CASSRDRRSNQPQHF	TGTGCCAGCAGCCGGGACAGGAGGAGCAATCAGCCCCAGCATTTT
-	TRBV19	TRBJ2-7	TRBD2	CASRGTSNHEQYF	TGTGCCAGTAGAGGGACTAGCAACCACGAGCAGTACTTC
-	TRBV7-2	TRBJ1-2	-	CASSLYLDYGYTF	TGTGCCAGCAGCCTATACTTGGACTATGGCTACACCTTC
-	TRBV4-1	TRBJ2-5	-	CASSQRWTQIQETQYF	TGCGCCAGCAGCCAAAGATGGACACAGATCCAAGAGACCCAGTACTTC
once	TRBV14	TRBJ1-1	-	CASSQAGFFDTEAFF	TGTGCCAGCAGCCAGGCAGGGTTCTTTGACACTGAAGCTTTCTTT
-	TRBV2	TRBJ1-1	-	CASIRGNTEAFF	TGTGCCAGCATAAGGGGGAACACTGAAGCTTTCTTT
-	TRBV27	TRBJ2-2	-	CASSLRQTGELFF	TGTGCCAGCAGTTTACGACAGACCGGGGAGCTGTTTTTT
-	TRBV30	TRBJ1-4	TRBD1	CAWRPYTGGREKLFF	TGTGCCTGGCGCCCCTACACAGGGGGTAGGGAAAAACTGTTTTTT
-	TRBV5-8	TRBJ2-7	-	CASSYEFGGIDEQYF	TGTGCCAGCAGTTACGAATTCGGAGGCATCGACGAGCAGTACTTC